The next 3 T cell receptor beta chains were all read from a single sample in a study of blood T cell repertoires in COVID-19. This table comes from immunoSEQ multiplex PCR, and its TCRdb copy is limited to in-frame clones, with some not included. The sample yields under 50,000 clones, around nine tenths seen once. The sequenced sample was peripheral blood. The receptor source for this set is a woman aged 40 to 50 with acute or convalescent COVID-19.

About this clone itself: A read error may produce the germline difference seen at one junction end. The CDR3 DNA reads TGTGCCAGCAGTTTAAGAAGGGACAGTTTT. Its protein product is CASSLRRDSF. The chain couples TRBV12-3 or TRBV12-4 to TRBJ1-1, with 7 bases fitting TRBD1. The CDR3 sequence is 10 residues long.

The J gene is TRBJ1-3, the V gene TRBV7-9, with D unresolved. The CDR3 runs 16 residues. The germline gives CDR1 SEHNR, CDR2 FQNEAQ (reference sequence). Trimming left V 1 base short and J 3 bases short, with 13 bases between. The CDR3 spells CASSLVGTYYGNTIYF. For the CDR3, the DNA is TGTGCCAGCAGCTTAGTCGGTACCTACTATGGAAACACCATATATTTT.

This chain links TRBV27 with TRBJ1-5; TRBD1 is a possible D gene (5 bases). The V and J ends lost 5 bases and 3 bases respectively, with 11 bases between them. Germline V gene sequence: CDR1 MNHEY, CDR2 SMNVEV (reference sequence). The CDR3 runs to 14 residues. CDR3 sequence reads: CASSPGLTNQPQHF. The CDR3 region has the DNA TGTGCCAGCAGTCCGGGACTCACCAATCAGCCCCAGCATTTT.